The clone carrying this TCR beta chain was found many times. The target antigen is unknown. This CDR3 is built from 14 residues. Trimming took off 2 bases at V and 5 bases at J, with 9 bases between the two ends. Germline CDR1 reads KGHSH; CDR2 reads LQKENI. The data derive from a study of T cell repertoires in cytomegalovirus infection. About the research overall: CMV infection plus the matching HLA type was flagged by public TCR beta signatures. Study findings and constraints: The study identified carriers of CMV plus the relevant HLA from cumulative public TCR beta family frequency. HLA-C-restricted TCR beta clonotypes specific for CMV led the ex vivo response.

TCRdb reanalysed the reads using MiXCR and keeps one entry per CDR3 protein. The sample records hundreds of thousands of distinct CDR3 sequences, 32% being singletons. Here the sequenced sample was cultured CD8+ T cells from PBMCs, taken from culture after CMV antigen stimulation. The sequence derives from a human donor in good health (CMV status not recorded). Some clones in this sample may be carry-over from other donors' samples. This chain links TRBV18 with TRBJ2-2; either TRBD1 or TRBD2 may fit D (5 bases each). The CDR3 DNA reads TGTGCCAGCTCACCAAGGGACCGGACCGGGGAGCTGTTTTTT. Translation gives CASSPRDRTGELFF.